This T cell receptor (beta chain) emerged from a study of T cell repertoires in cytomegalovirus infection. The sample holds many counts of this clonotype. MiXCR, applied by TCRdb to the reads, yields one record per CDR3 protein. Counted here are about 80,000 distinct CDR3 sequences, about 3.8% occurring once; the ten biggest clones make up roughly 4.4%. The receptor's source is a human donor in good health (CMV status not recorded). Some clones in this sample may be carry-over from other donors' samples. Source material: PBMCs.

CDR3 loop: CASSFLTRTVNQPQHF. The CDR3 coding sequence is TGTGCCAGCAGCTTTCTGACACGGACTGTGAATCAGCCCCAGCATTTT. V gene TRBV5-6 combines with J gene TRBJ1-5; no definite D call. V was clipped by 2 bases and J by 4 bases, with 16 bases between them. There are 16 residues in the CDR3. CDR1 SGHDT and CDR2 YYEEEE come from the germline V gene.